These 2 T cell receptor beta chains originate from one sample sequenced in a study of T cell responses to AZD1222 COVID-19 vaccine. Only in-frame clones appear in the TCRdb table, and some are missing; sequencing was by immunoSEQ multiplex PCR. The table has roughly 150,000 clones, around nine tenths seen once; the top ten hold approximately 1.8%. The specimen comprised peripheral blood, sampled on day 0 of AZD1222 vaccination. Every receptor here comes from an adult in good health.

The chain combines TRBV6-2 or TRBV6-3 with TRBJ2-7; tentative D call: TRBD1 (5 bases). The CDR3 runs to 17 residues. In germline, CDR1 is MNHEY, CDR2 SVGEGT. Trimming cost V 0 bases and J 1 base, with 16 bases left between them. CDR3 residues: CASSYSGFSGRSYEQYF. In nucleotides, the CDR3 is TGTGCCAGCAGTTACTCTGGATTTTCAGGGCGATCCTACGAGCAGTACTTC.

This rearrangement joins TRBV24-1 to TRBJ2-5, with D perhaps matching TRBD1 or TRBD2 (5 bases each). The CDR3 is made up of 15 amino acids. Germline assignment: CDR1 KGHDR and CDR2 SFDVKD. V lost 1 base to trimming and J lost 5 bases, with 13 bases between them. The CDR3 nucleotides read TGTGCCACCAGTGATTTACCCGGGGCCAGGGAGACCCAGTACTTC. The encoded protein is CATSDLPGARETQYF.